This TCR beta chain was obtained from a study of blood T cell repertoires in COVID-19. Sequencing used immunoSEQ multiplex PCR; TCRdb keeps in-frame clones, though not all of them. The profile shows 150,000 to 200,000 clones, approximately 80% of them singletons. Between the trimmed V and J ends, which lost 4 bases and 1 base, there was a span of 17 bases. CDR1 is MGHRA, CDR2 YSYEKL, per germline. The CDR3 extends over 16 amino acids. Source material: PBMCs or T cells enriched from blood (not recorded which). This sequence originates from a woman in her fifties or sixties who had recovered from COVID-19. The V call is TRBV4-1, the J call TRBJ2-7; TRBD2 is a possible D gene (6 bases). This CDR3 is CASSRSGTPVSYEQYF. The DNA for the CDR3 is TGCGCCAGCAGCCGATCCGGGACTCCCGTTTCCTACGAGCAGTACTTC.